This T cell receptor (beta chain) was identified in a study of metastatic and nonmetastatic thyroid tumors. This clone ranks as medium-sized (0.01 to 0.1%). Through MiXCR, TCRdb re-clonotyped the PCR reads. The sample includes around 6,400 clones, roughly a third of them seen just once. Patients were all untreated before their thyroid surgery. Sample: tumor tissue. The TCR was taken from a female donor with papillary thyroid cancer or a benign thyroid nodule (not recorded which). Some clones in this sample may be carry-over from other donors' samples.

Here the CDR3 DNA reads TGTGCCAGCAGTTCCCCGTCTAGGAGCCACAATGAGCAGTTCTTC. As protein: CASSSPSRSHNEQFF. The chain has TRBV6-1 and TRBJ2-1; D call uncertain. Trimming removed 5 bases at V and 5 bases at J, with 16 bases between. This CDR3 contains 15 residues. Germline lookup yields CDR1 MNHNS and CDR2 SASEGT.